The present T cell receptor (beta chain) was sequenced within a study of cytomegalovirus exposure and HLA in healthy donors. General study findings and limits: A later analysis found TCR association rates differed by HLA locus, highest for DRB1 and lowest for HLA-C. Associated with cytomegalovirus, according to the listing, were around 160 TCR beta chains. TCR beta chains associated with HLA were, in a later analysis, more clonally expanded than equally common others.

The CDR3 sequence is 15 residues long. V was cut by 4 bases and J by 6 bases, with 15 bases left in between. Looked up from germline, CDR1 is SNHLY and CDR2 is FYNNEI. A remark on this clone: The target antigen is unknown.

A multiplex PCR was run with 60 Vbeta primers and 13 Jbeta primers. Authors' methods: The count from a later analysis was 65 million to 90 million unique TCR beta chains, 9 million to 12 million of them shared. Clones were read by immunoSEQ multiplex PCR, and TCRdb kept only the in-frame ones, dropping some. The DNA was the basis for D and trimming; V, J and clone size are from that table. The sample has 130,000 or so clones, 60% to 80% seen once; the top ten hold roughly 0.9%. The source is a woman aged 60-75 years in good health and CMV-seronegative. The sequenced material came from PBMCs. V gene TRBV2 combines with J gene TRBJ2-2; tentatively, D is TRBD1 (5 bases). CDR3 in amino acids: CASSVRQGGAGELFF. CDR3 coding DNA: TGTGCCAGCAGTGTGCGGCAGGGTGGGGCCGGGGAGCTGTTTTTT.